What follows describes a single T cell receptor beta chain. Its specificity is not known. This entry belongs to a study of OX40 agonist ivuxolimab in advanced cancers. The overall study: Dose-escalation patients were diagnosed with hepatocellular carcinoma, melanoma, renal cell cancer or head and neck cancer. Partial responses were achieved by three patients: one hepatocellular carcinoma, two cutaneous melanoma. Findings of the study overall: Relatively little clonal expansion, among the lowest observed, appeared in partial responders at 0.1-3.0 mg/kg.

Repertoires were generated with immunoSEQ multiplex PCR, while TCRdb's copy carries only in-frame clones and drops some. The data contain tens of thousands of clones, more than 80% of them singletons. Germline CDR1 and CDR2: MGHRA and YSYEKL. The CDR3 totals 14 residues. Trimming pared 0 bases from V and 12 bases from J, leaving 17 bases between. The chain employs TRBV4-1 and TRBJ1-2, with a possible D match to TRBD1 (5 bases). The sample in question was CD4+ or CD8+ T cells sorted from blood, obtained in a trial of the OX40 agonist ivuxolimab. The TCR was taken from an adult with an advanced solid tumor such as melanoma, head and neck, liver or kidney cancer. For the CDR3, the DNA is TGCGCCAGCAGCCAAGATGAGCAGACCTGGGGCCACACCTTC. Amino acid sequence: CASSQDEQTWGHTF.